A selection of T cell receptor beta chains follows, all from one sample in a study of human T cells and chemical hapten exposure. Each CDR3 protein is one row after TCRdb ran MiXCR on the RACE reads. In the table there are roughly 84,000 distinct CDR3 sequences, roughly 10% of which are singletons. The input for sequencing was whole blood, taken in connection with sensitization to the hapten diphenylcyclopropenone (DPC). The receptors were gathered from a woman aged 50 to 60 with alopecia areata. Some clones in this sample may be carry-over from other donors' samples. CDR3s include the opening cysteine and the closing phenylalanine or tryptophan. Clone size appears in some rows only: once, few, many, or a class for an expanded clone.

j_call clone_size v_call cdr3_length cdr3_aa
TRBJ2-7 few TRBV5-4 16 CASSPPGKATSYEQYF
TRBJ1-1 - TRBV29-1 13 CSVEGVGNTEAFF
TRBJ2-7 - TRBV7-2 14 CASSLAAEKYEQYF
TRBJ2-7 - TRBV4-2 20 CASSQDLPNLASGHSYEQYF
TRBJ2-6 - TRBV6-6 18 CASTYIRGASPGANVLTF
TRBJ2-2 many TRBV12-3/TRBV12-4 14 CASSLGALKGELFF
TRBJ2-1 - TRBV19 14 CASNDGRAYNEQFF
TRBJ1-4 many TRBV20-1 14 CSAPGTTTNEKLFF
TRBJ2-1 few TRBV4-3 16 CASSQDGQGVYNEQFF
TRBJ2-3 few TRBV6-2/TRBV6-3 16 CASTGTSGRRTDTQYF
TRBJ1-6 many TRBV6-5 16 CASSYSTGRPNSPLHF
TRBJ2-7 many TRBV19 15 CASSTLSGSIYEQYF
TRBJ2-7 many TRBV12-5 14 CASGPGTGVHEQYF
TRBJ2-3 few TRBV7-2 14 CASSLGFATDTQYF
TRBJ2-2 - TRBV4-2 18 CASSQVWGPSGNTGELFF
TRBJ1-1 - TRBV6-1 15 CASRAEAFMNTEAFF
TRBJ2-7 - TRBV7-8 11 CASSHPYEQYF
TRBJ1-3 many TRBV18 14 CASSPGTLGNTIYF
TRBJ2-1 - TRBV18 15 CASSPFAGRADEQFF
TRBJ2-1 - TRBV29-1 14 CSVSTGIYNNEQFF
TRBJ2-7 many TRBV27 17 CASSFLPGGGSSYEQYF
TRBJ1-1 - TRBV29-1 14 CSAAGPQRNTEAFF
TRBJ2-5 - TRBV4-2 16 CASSQGSAVNTETQYF
TRBJ2-5 few TRBV7-2 15 CASSPQLAGGETQYF
TRBJ1-4 - TRBV28 14 CASSSDRVNEKLFF
TRBJ1-4 - TRBV27 14 CASRRAQGFEKLFF
TRBJ2-7 few TRBV28 11 CATESRYEQYF
TRBJ1-1 many TRBV7-8 14 CASSLTEMNTEAFF
TRBJ1-3 many TRBV9 17 CASSFAGTGGSGNTIYF
TRBJ2-7 - TRBV7-9 15 CASSRRGTGLVEQYF
TRBJ2-3 many TRBV19 13 CASLAGATDTQYF
TRBJ2-7 many TRBV20-1 14 CSVGGQKGPYEQYF
TRBJ2-3 few TRBV12-3/TRBV12-4 15 CASTPGQGGSDTQYF
TRBJ2-3 few TRBV19 13 CASKSTGEDTQYF
TRBJ2-2 many TRBV19 15 CASSLGTANTGELFF
TRBJ2-3 few TRBV6-2/TRBV6-3 13 CASSYLQGHTRYF
TRBJ1-2 - TRBV28 14 CASSSGDRVHGYTF
TRBJ2-4 few TRBV3-1 15 CASSQAHREKNIQYF
TRBJ1-6 - TRBV27 16 CASSLLSQGAKSPLHF
TRBJ2-1 many TRBV5-1 14 CASRGTSVYNEQFF
TRBJ1-2 few TRBV3-1 16 CASSLTTGKPFDGYTF